The next 25 T cell receptor beta chains were all read from a single sample in a study of cytomegalovirus exposure and HLA in healthy donors. Profiled with immunoSEQ multiplex PCR; TCRdb holds only in-frame clones, not every one. The sample lists about 250,000 clones, roughly 87% seen once, with about 12% in the top ten. The sequenced material came from PBMCs. These receptors all stem from a man younger than 35 in good health and CMV-seropositive.

The table lists this clone with a few counts. The rearrangement links TRBV6-6 to TRBJ1-2, with D unclear. Germline V CDR1 and CDR2: MNHNY, SVGAGI (reference sequence). CDR3 length: 14 amino acids. Trimming removed 4 bases from V and 3 bases from J, with 12 bases in between. CDR3 region: CASSSIKDDYGYTF. Here the CDR3 DNA reads TGTGCCAGCAGTTCAATAAAGGATGACTATGGCTACACCTTC.

The rearrangement joins TRBV7-8 to TRBJ1-4, with D maybe TRBD1 (6 bases). Deletions cut 2 bases from V and 0 bases from J, with 19 bases between. The CDR3 is made up of 19 amino acids. Germline V gene lookup returns CDR1 SGHVS and CDR2 FQNEAQ. The CDR3, as DNA: TGTGCCAGCAGCTTAATCAGGGGAGGAAGCGGGGCAACTAATGAAAAACTGTTTTTT. It is translated as CASSLIRGGSGATNEKLFF.

The chain combines TRBV30 with TRBJ2-6; D remains ambiguous. Germline CDR1 and CDR2: GTSNPN and SVGIG (reference sequence). Trimming cost V 8 bases and J 0 bases, with 20 bases left between them. The CDR3 covers 17 residues. This CDR3 reads CALLRLTIPSGANVLTF. The CDR3 nucleotides are TGTGCCCTGTTGAGGCTCACAATCCCCTCTGGGGCCAACGTCCTGACTTTC.

This CDR3 is CASSYSTNTGELFF. DNA of the CDR3: TGTGCCAGCAGTTACTCTACAAACACCGGGGAGCTGTTTTTT. V is TRBV6-5 and J is TRBJ2-2; D call uncertain. V lost 0 bases, J lost 2 bases, and 4 bases lay in between. The length of the CDR3 is 14 residues. In germline, CDR1 is MNHEY, CDR2 SVGAGI.

The CDR3 coding sequence is TGCGCCAGCAGCCAAGATAGGCCCGGACAGGGACTTGGGGTGCAGTTCTTC. Translating gives CASSQDRPGQGLGVQFF. The chain employs TRBV4-3 and TRBJ2-1; TRBD1 aligns across 8 bases. Germline V gene lookup returns CDR1 LGHNA and CDR2 YSLEER. Trimming removed 0 bases from V and 12 bases from J; junction bases left unmatched: 16. The CDR3 consists of 17 residues.

In DNA, the CDR3 is TGTGCCAGCAGTCGGGGGACAGGGCTGGCGACCGGGGAGCTGTTTTTT. It codes for CASSRGTGLATGELFF. The gene calls are TRBV27 and TRBJ2-2, with 9 bases matching TRBD1. Germline loops: CDR1 MNHEY, CDR2 SMNVEV (reference sequence). The CDR3 covers 16 residues. V was clipped by 5 bases and J by 5 bases; unmatched bases: 9.

The genes are TRBV7-8 and TRBJ2-7; the D gene could be TRBD1 or TRBD2 (5 bases each). V was pared by 1 base and J by 6 bases, with 7 bases between. The CDR3 covers 12 residues. Germline CDR1 reads SGHVS; CDR2 reads FQNEAQ. CDR3 coding DNA: TGTGCCAGCAGCTTAGGGGGGAGCGAGCAGTACTTC. This encodes CASSLGGSEQYF.

The rearrangement links TRBV6-1 to TRBJ2-3, with TRBD1 matching 7 bases. Germline V gives CDR1 MNHNS, CDR2 SASEGT. The CDR3 covers 14 residues. Trimming took 7 bases from V and 6 from J; bases not matched to a gene: 10. CDR3 loop: CASTGQRYSDTQYF. CDR3 bases: TGTGCCAGCACGGGACAGCGATATTCGGATACGCAGTATTTT.

V and J are TRBV30 and TRBJ2-2; D gene ambiguous. Germline CDR1 and CDR2: GTSNPN and SVGIG (reference sequence). With 2 bases removed from V and 3 bases from J, the gap between germline ends came to 13 bases. The CDR3 runs to 15 residues. CDR3 nucleotides: TGTGCCTGGAGTCGTAATGAGGAAGACACCGGGGAGCTGTTTTTT. It is translated as CAWSRNEEDTGELFF.

This clone appeared once. This sequence joins TRBV30 and TRBJ2-1; a possible D gene is TRBD2 (5 bases). CDR3 size: 14 residues. Germline CDR1 and CDR2: GTSNPN and SVGIG (reference sequence). The ends were cut back, 5 bases at V and 6 bases at J, with 17 bases in the middle. CDR3 in amino acids: CAWVALGLGNEQFF. CDR3 DNA: TGTGCCTGGGTTGCACTAGGGTTAGGCAATGAGCAGTTCTTC.

The J gene is TRBJ1-3, the V gene TRBV5-1; D gene unclear. Deletions cut 1 base from V and 2 bases from J, with 7 bases between. The CDR3 is 14 residues long. Germline CDR1 and CDR2: SGHRS and YFSETQ. In nucleotides, the CDR3 is TGCGCCAGCAGCTTGAATCTCGCTGGAAACACCATATATTTT. Amino acid sequence: CASSLNLAGNTIYF.

This chain connects TRBV27 to TRBJ2-7; D might be TRBD1 (6 bases). V was cut by 6 bases and J by 4 bases, with 19 bases left in between. The CDR3 runs 15 residues. Germline loops: CDR1 MNHEY, CDR2 SMNVEV (reference sequence). The CDR3 protein is CASSSVPGTTYEQYF. The CDR3 region has the DNA TGTGCCAGCAGCTCAGTCCCCGGGACAACTTACGAGCAGTACTTC.

The chain combines TRBV29-1 with TRBJ2-7; 10 nucleotides agree with TRBD2. After removal of 6 bases from V and 3 bases from J, the junction contained 11 bases not matched to a gene. The CDR3 is made up of 15 amino acids. Germline assignment: CDR1 SQVTM and CDR2 ANQGSEA. CDR3 DNA sequence: TGCAGCGTGTCCCCGGGACTAGCGTCGATCTACGAGCAGTACTTC. Its protein is CSVSPGLASIYEQYF.

The count of this clone is one. The J gene is TRBJ2-3, the V gene TRBV27; D is unclear. CDR3 length equals 14 residues. Germline CDR1 is MNHEY and CDR2 is SMNVEV (reference sequence). Trimming removed 3 bases from V and 2 bases from J, with 9 bases in between. CDR3 amino acids: CASSFYGPTDTQYF. CDR3 DNA: TGTGCCAGCAGTTTTTACGGCCCCACAGATACGCAGTATTTT.

The chain carries TRBV2 and TRBJ2-7; 7 bases are a match to TRBD2. This CDR3 is 15 amino acids long. Germline CDR1 reads SNHLY; CDR2 reads FYNNEI. Trimming at V came to 5 bases and at J to 2 bases, leaving 9 bases not matched to a gene. The CDR3 loop is CASSQLAGGTYEQYF. DNA of the CDR3: TGTGCCAGCAGTCAATTAGCGGGCGGCACCTACGAGCAGTACTTC. Full variable domain (missing parts from reference TRBV2 and TRBJ2-7): EPEVTQTPSHQVTQMGQEVILRCVPISNHLYFYWYRQILGQKVEFLVSFYNNEISEKSEIFDDQFSVERPDGSNFTLKIRSTKLEDSAMYFCASSQLAGGTYEQYFGPGTRLTVT.

The J gene is TRBJ2-3, the V gene TRBV5-1, with TRBD2 identical over 9 bases. The CDR3 has 14 residues. Per the germline V gene, CDR1 is SGHRS and CDR2 is YFSETQ. J lost 4 bases, V lost 2 bases, and 2 bases had no gene match. CDR3 nucleotides: TGCGCCAGCAGCTTTAGCGGGAGCCCAGATACGCAGTATTTT. Protein: CASSFSGSPDTQYF.

This clone was counted many times. This rearrangement joins TRBV6-1 to TRBJ2-7, with D possibly being TRBD2 (6 bases). CDR1 and CDR2 from the germline V gene are MNHNS and SASEGT. The CDR3 totals 15 residues. Trimming pared 1 base from V and 3 bases from J, leaving 13 bases between. CDR3 protein: CASSEGGGDSYEQYF. CDR3 coding DNA: TGTGCCAGCAGTGAAGGAGGAGGGGATAGCTACGAGCAGTACTTC.

The J gene is TRBJ2-5, the V gene TRBV6-1; D is unresolved. The V and J ends lost 5 bases and 0 bases respectively, with 1 base between them. Looked up from germline, CDR1 is MNHNS and CDR2 is SASEGT. The CDR3 sequence is 11 residues long. The CDR3 spells CASSYQETQYF. CDR3 DNA sequence: TGTGCCAGCAGTTACCAAGAGACCCAGTACTTC.

The chain carries TRBV4-3 and TRBJ1-4, with TRBD1 as a possible D gene (6 bases). Trimming left V 7 bases short and J 5 bases short, with 14 bases between. CDR3 length equals 14 residues. Germline assignment: CDR1 LGHNA and CDR2 YSLEER. The CDR3 sequence: CASTKTGTNEKLFF. The CDR3 DNA follows: TGCGCCAGCACCAAGACAGGAACAAATGAAAAACTGTTTTTT.

The V gene is TRBV18, the J gene TRBJ2-7; 7 bases fit TRBD2. The germline CDR1 and CDR2 sequences are KGHSH and LQKENI. The J segment lost 0 bases and the V segment lost 6 bases, leaving 11 bases of the junction unmatched. There are 16 residues in the CDR3. In DNA form, the CDR3 reads TGTGCCAGCTCCCCGAACATGCGGGGGAGCTCCTACGAGCAGTACTTC. Translation: CASSPNMRGSSYEQYF.

The V call is TRBV6-1, the J call TRBJ2-7; tentatively, D is TRBD1 or TRBD2 (5 bases each). Trimming removed 3 bases at V and 5 bases at J, with 14 bases between. The CDR3 has 14 amino acids. Per the germline V gene, CDR1 is MNHNS and CDR2 is SASEGT. Written as DNA, the CDR3 is TGTGCCAGCAGTGAGGGGACCGAGGTCGACGAGCAGTACTTC. Protein sequence: CASSEGTEVDEQYF.

The chain carries TRBV18 and TRBJ1-1; D unclear. The CDR3 sequence is 13 residues long. V was clipped by 4 bases and J by 1 base, with 7 bases between them. Germline V lookup: CDR1 KGHSH, CDR2 LQKENI. CDR3 residues: CASSLRPNTEAFF. The CDR3 DNA is TGTGCCAGCTCACTTCGGCCGAACACTGAAGCTTTCTTT.

J is TRBJ2-3 and V is TRBV6-5; 9 bases are a match to TRBD1. Germline V CDR1 and CDR2: MNHEY, SVGAGI. The junction had 12 bases not matched to a gene; V was cut back by 8 bases and J by 6 bases. The CDR3 is made up of 15 amino acids. The CDR3 nucleotides read TGTGCCAGCCGGGTAACGGGACAGGGCTTCGATACGCAGTATTTT. Translation: CASRVTGQGFDTQYF.

The V and J genes are TRBV7-9 and TRBJ2-7, with TRBD2 identical over 15 bases. V shed 5 bases and J 6 bases; nucleotides not matched to a gene: 8. Germline V gives CDR1 SEHNR, CDR2 FQNEAQ (reference sequence). The CDR3 covers 16 residues. CDR3 DNA: TGTGCCAGCAGCCCGGGACTAGCGGGAGGCGGCGGCGAGCAGTACTTC. Its translation is CASSPGLAGGGGEQYF. Looking up the rest from reference TRBV7-9 and TRBJ2-7 gives the full variable domain: DTGVSQNPRHKITKRGQNVTFRCDPISEHNRLYWYRQTLGQGPEFLTYFQNEAQLEKSRLLSDRFSAERPKGSFSTLEIQRTEQGDSAMYLCASSPGLAGGGGEQYFGPGTRLTVT.

There are a few counts of this clone. V usage is TRBV5-1 and J usage is TRBJ2-7, with D unresolved. Looked up from germline, CDR1 is SGHRS and CDR2 is YFSETQ. CDR3 length: 11 residues. The germline V and J ends were trimmed by 4 bases and 5 bases, with 7 bases remaining between them. CDR3 sequence reads: CASSELNEQYF. The CDR3 DNA sequence: TGCGCCAGCAGCGAACTAAACGAGCAGTACTTC.